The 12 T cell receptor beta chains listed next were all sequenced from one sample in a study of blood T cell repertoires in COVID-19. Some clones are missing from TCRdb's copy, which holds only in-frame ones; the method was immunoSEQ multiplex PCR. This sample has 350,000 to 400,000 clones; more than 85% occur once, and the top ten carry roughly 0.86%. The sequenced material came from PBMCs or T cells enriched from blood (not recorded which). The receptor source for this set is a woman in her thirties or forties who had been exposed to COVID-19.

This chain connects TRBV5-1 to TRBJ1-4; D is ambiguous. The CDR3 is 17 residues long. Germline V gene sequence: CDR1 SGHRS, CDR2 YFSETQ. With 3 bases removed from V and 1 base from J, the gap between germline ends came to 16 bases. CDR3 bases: TGCGCCAGCAGCTCCCTGAGAGGTGGCGGAACTAATGAAAAACTGTTTTTT. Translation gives CASSSLRGGGTNEKLFF.

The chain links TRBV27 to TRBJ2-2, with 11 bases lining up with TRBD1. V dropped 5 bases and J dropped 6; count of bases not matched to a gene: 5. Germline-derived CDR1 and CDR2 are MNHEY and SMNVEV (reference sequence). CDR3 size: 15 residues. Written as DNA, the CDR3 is TGTGCCAGCAGTCCTCAGGGACAGGGGGCCGGGGAGCTGTTTTTT. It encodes CASSPQGQGAGELFF.

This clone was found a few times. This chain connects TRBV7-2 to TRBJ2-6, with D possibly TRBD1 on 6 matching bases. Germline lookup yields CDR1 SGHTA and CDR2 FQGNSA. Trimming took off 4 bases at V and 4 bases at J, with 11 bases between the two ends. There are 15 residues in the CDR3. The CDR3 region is CASSSSGAGANVLTF. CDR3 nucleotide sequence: TGTGCCAGCAGCTCCTCAGGGGCCGGGGCCAACGTCCTGACTTTC. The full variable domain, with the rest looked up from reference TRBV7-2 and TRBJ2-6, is GAGVSQSPSNKVTEKGKDVELRCDPISGHTALYWYRQSLGQGLEFLIYFQGNSAPDKSGLPSDRFSAERTGGSVSTLTIQRTQQEDSAVYLCASSSSGAGANVLTFGAGSRLTVL.

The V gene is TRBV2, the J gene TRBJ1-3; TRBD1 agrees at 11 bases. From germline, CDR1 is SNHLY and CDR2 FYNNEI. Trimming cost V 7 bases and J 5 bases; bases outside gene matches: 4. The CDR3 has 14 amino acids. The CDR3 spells CASTPDRGRNTIYF. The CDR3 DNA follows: TGTGCCAGCACTCCGGACAGGGGGCGAAACACCATATATTTT.

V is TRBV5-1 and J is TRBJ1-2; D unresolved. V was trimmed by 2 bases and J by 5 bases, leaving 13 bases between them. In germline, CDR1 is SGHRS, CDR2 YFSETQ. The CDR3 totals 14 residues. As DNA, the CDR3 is TGCGCCAGCAGCTTCGGGTACCCCCTATATGGCTACACCTTC. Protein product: CASSFGYPLYGYTF. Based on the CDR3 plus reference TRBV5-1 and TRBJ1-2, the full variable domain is KAGVTQTPRYLIKTRGQQVTLSCSPISGHRSVSWYQQTPGQGLQFLFEYFSETQRNKGNFPGRFSGRQFSNSRSEMNVSTLELGDSALYLCASSFGYPLYGYTFGSGTRLTVV.

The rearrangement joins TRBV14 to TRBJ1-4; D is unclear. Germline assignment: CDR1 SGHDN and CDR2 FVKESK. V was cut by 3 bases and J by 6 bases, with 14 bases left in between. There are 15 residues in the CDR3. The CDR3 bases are TGTGCCAGCAGCCAGAAGACGGGATTATATGAAAAACTGTTTTTT. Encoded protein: CASSQKTGLYEKLFF.

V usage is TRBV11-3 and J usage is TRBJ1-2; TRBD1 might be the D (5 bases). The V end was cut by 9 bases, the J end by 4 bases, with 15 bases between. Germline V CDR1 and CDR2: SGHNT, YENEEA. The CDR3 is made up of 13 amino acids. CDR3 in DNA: TGTGCCAGTGGGAGCGGGGACTTCTATGGCTACACCTTC. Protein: CASGSGDFYGYTF.

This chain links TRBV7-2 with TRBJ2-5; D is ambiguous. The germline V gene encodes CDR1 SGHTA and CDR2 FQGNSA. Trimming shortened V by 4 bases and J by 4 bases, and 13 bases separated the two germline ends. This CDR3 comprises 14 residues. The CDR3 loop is CASSSTHLGETQYF. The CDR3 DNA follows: TGTGCCAGCAGCTCGACACATTTGGGAGAGACCCAGTACTTC.

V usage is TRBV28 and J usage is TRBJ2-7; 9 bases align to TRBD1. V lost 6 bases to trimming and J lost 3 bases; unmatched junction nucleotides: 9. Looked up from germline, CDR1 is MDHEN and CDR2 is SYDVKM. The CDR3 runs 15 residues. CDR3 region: CASRRSGTGIYEQYF. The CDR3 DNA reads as TGTGCCAGCAGACGAAGCGGGACAGGGATCTACGAGCAGTACTTC.

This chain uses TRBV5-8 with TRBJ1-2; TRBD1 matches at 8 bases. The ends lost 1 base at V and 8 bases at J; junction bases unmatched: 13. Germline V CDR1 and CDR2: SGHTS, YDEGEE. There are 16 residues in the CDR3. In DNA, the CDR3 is TGTGCCAGCAGCTTGTTCGGGACAGGCTCAACTTGGGGCTACACCTTC. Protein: CASSLFGTGSTWGYTF.

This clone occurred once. In nucleotides, the CDR3 is TGTGCCAGCAACCTCGGGACAGGGGGCGCCGAGGGTGGCTACACCTTC. Amino acid sequence: CASNLGTGGAEGGYTF. The rearrangement uses TRBV7-3 and TRBJ1-2, with TRBD1 matching 12 bases. CDR1 and CDR2 from the germline V gene are SGHTA and FQGTGA. The CDR3 extends over 16 amino acids. With 7 bases clipped from V and 7 bases from J, the junction kept 13 bases outside the gene matches. The whole variable domain, filled in from reference TRBV7-3 and TRBJ1-2, reads GAGVSQTPSNKVTEKGKYVELRCDPISGHTALYWYRQSLGQGPEFLIYFQGTGAADDSGLPNDRFFAVRPEGSVSTLKIQRTERGDSAVYLCASNLGTGGAEGGYTFGSGTRLTVV.

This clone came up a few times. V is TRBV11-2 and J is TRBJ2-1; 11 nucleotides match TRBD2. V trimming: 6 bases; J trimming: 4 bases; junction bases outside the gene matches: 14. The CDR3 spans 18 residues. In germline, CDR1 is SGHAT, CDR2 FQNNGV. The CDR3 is CASSWEGLAGGEYNEQFF. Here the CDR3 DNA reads TGTGCCAGCAGTTGGGAGGGGCTAGCGGGGGGCGAATACAATGAGCAGTTCTTC.